Listed below are T cell receptor beta chains from one sample, sequenced in a study of blood T cell repertoires in COVID-19. Using immunoSEQ multiplex PCR, the repertoire was profiled, and TCRdb retains in-frame clones only, with some absent. The sample lists 140,000 to 150,000 clones, roughly 78% seen once, with less than 7.5% in the top ten. The specimen sequenced was PBMCs or T cells enriched from blood (not recorded which). All receptors come from a woman between 45 and 60 years old who had recovered from COVID-19. Each CDR3 is given with its conserved first and last residue.

v_gene,len,CDR3aa
TRBV27,13,CASRLLGGEKLFF
TRBV7-8,16,CASRPWAGSRGGELFF
TRBV19,17,CASSPASGGINQETQYF
TRBV15,15,CATSIDRGQNYGYTF
TRBV7-9,15,CASSSLALSTDTQYF
TRBV7-3,13,CASSRDREAEAFF
TRBV7-9,15,CASSEQGGIGTEAFF
TRBV9,14,CASSAYRDNEKLFF
TRBV6-5,14,CASPGGGSNQPQHF
TRBV7-9,14,CASSLATYSEKLFF
TRBV7-2,14,CASSRAGGNQPQHF